Reported below is one TCR beta chain. Its antigen is undetermined. The sample comes from a study of shared clonotypes between healthy human individuals. General observations from the study: Between a handful of donors, naive CD4 clonotypes were shared at a level of about 5%. Investigators collected only blood, and repertoires in tissues likely differ. Among the subsets, naive ones generally showed larger estimated richness than memory ones.

Germline CDR1 MNHNS, CDR2 SASEGT. The CDR3 consists of 14 residues. V gave up 7 bases and J gave up 0 bases, with 10 bases separating them. Measured with immunoSEQ multiplex PCR; TCRdb has only the in-frame clones, and not every one. The sample consists of about 1,800,000 clones, around 96% of them appearing once. Naive CD8 populations comprised CD45RO-negative cells positively selected for CCR7, excluding terminally differentiated effector memory CD45RA+ cells. The TCR was taken from a man aged 18 to 29 in good health. This chain joins TRBV6-1 and TRBJ2-4; D could derive from TRBD1 or TRBD2 (5 bases each). Sample: naive CD8+ T cells sorted from blood. CDR3 protein: CASIGTSAKNIQYF. CDR3 sequence (DNA): TGTGCCAGCATTGGGACCTCAGCCAAAAACATTCAGTACTTC.